This T cell receptor beta chain is from a study of T cell responses to AZD1222 COVID-19 vaccine. V lost 3 bases and J 14 bases, leaving 13 bases between the germline ends. Germline V gives CDR1 MNHNS, CDR2 SASEGT. This CDR3 region has 11 residues. Sequencing was performed with immunoSEQ multiplex PCR; in TCRdb, only in-frame clones are kept and a portion is missing. The sample gives over 150,000 clones, roughly 91% of which show up once; 0.95% to 1.3% is in the top ten. The receptor was derived from an adult who received the MenACWY meningococcal vaccine as a control. The rearrangement links TRBV6-1 to TRBJ1-2; no clear D gene. The starting material was peripheral blood, obtained 28 days after the second dose of the MenACWY control vaccine. This CDR3 reads CASSDYGPRTF. The CDR3, as DNA: TGTGCCAGCAGTGATTACGGCCCACGGACCTTC.